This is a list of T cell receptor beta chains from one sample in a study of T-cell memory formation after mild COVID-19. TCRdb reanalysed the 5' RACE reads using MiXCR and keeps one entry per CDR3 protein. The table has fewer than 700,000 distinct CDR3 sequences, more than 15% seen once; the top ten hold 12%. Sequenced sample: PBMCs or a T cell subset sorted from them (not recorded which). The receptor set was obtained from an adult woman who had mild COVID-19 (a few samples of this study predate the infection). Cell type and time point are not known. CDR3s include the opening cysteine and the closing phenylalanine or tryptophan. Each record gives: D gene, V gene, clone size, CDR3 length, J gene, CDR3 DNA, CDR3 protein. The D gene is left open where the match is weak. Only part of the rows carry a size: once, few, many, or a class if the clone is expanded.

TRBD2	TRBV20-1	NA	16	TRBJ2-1	TGCAGTGCTAGAGAGGCTAGCGGGGGGTCTTACAATGAGCAGTTCTTC	CSAREASGGSYNEQFF
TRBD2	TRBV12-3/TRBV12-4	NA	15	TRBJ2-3	TGTGCCAGCAGTCTCTGGACTAGCGGGGCGGATACGCAGTATTTT	CASSLWTSGADTQYF
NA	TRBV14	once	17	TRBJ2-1	TGTGCCAGCAGCGAAACCTTACTAGCTACCTCGAGGGATGAGCAGTTCTTC	CASSETLLATSRDEQFF
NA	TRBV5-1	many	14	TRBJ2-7	TGCGCCAGCAGCTTGGATTCAGGGCCCTACGAGCAGTACTTC	CASSLDSGPYEQYF
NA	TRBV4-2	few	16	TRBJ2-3	TGTGCCAGCAGCCAAGATCCGCTATACAGCACAGATACGCAGTATTTT	CASSQDPLYSTDTQYF
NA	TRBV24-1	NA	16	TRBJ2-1	TGTGCCACCAGTGATTTCGGGTCTCCGGGCAACAATGAGCAGTTCTTC	CATSDFGSPGNNEQFF
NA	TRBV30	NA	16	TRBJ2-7	TGTGCCTGGAGTGACCCCCACGGTAGAAATACCTACGAGCAGTACTTC	CAWSDPHGRNTYEQYF
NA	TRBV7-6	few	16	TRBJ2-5	TGTGCCAGCAGCCTCGACTTTGGACCGGGTGGGGAGACCCAGTACTTC	CASSLDFGPGGETQYF
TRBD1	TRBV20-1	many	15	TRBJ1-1	TGCAGTGCTAGAAAACAACAGGGGGTCTCCACTGAAGCTTTCTTT	CSARKQQGVSTEAFF
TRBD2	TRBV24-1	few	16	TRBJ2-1	TGTGCCACCAGTGGTCGGACTAGCGGGAGCGGGAATGAGCAGTTCTTC	CATSGRTSGSGNEQFF
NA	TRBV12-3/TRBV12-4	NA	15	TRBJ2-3	TGTGCCAGCAGTTTATCATGGCGGAACACAGATACGCAGTATTTT	CASSLSWRNTDTQYF
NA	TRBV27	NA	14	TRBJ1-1	TGTGCCAGCAGGCACTCAGGTAGTGACACTGAAGCTTTCTTT	CASRHSGSDTEAFF
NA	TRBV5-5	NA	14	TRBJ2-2	TGTGCCAGCAGCTCCGGGCCCTCCCCCGGGGAGCTGTTTTTT	CASSSGPSPGELFF
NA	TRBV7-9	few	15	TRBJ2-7	TGTGCCAGCAGCTTAGCGGCGACAGGTATCTACGAGCAGTACTTC	CASSLAATGIYEQYF
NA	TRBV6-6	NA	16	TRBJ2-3	TGTGCCAGCTGGGGGAGGGGGTCAGAATTTACAGATACGCAGTATTTT	CASWGRGSEFTDTQYF
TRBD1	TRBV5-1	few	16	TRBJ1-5	TGCGCCAGCAGCTTGGGGTACGGGACAGACAATCAGCCCCAGCATTTT	CASSLGYGTDNQPQHF
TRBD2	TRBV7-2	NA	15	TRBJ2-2	TGTGCCAGCAGCAGGGGACTAGCAAACACCGGGGAGCTGTTTTTT	CASSRGLANTGELFF
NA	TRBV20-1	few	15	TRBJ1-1	TGCAGTGCTAGAGATCCGGCAAAAGGGTGGACTGAAGCTTTCTTT	CSARDPAKGWTEAFF
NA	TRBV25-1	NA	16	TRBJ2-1	TGTGCCAGCAGTTCCATACTAGTCAGCTCCTACAATGAGCAGTTCTTC	CASSSILVSSYNEQFF
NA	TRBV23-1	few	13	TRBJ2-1	TGCGCCAGCAGTCAATCTAACCACAATGAGCAGTTCTTC	CASSQSNHNEQFF
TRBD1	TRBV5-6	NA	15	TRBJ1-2	TGTGCCAGCACCGCCGGGACAGCACTTAACTATGGCTACACCTTC	CASTAGTALNYGYTF
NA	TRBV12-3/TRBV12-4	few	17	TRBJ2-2	TGTGCCAGCAAAAACGAACCCGCGGCCGGCAACACCGGGGAGCTGTTTTTT	CASKNEPAAGNTGELFF
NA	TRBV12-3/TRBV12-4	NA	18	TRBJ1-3	TGTGCCAGCACCCTTCGGGGCTTAACAGGAGACTCTGGAAACACCATATATTTT	CASTLRGLTGDSGNTIYF
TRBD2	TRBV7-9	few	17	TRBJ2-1	TGTGCCAGCAGCTTAGTTCCTAGCGGGAGTGGTTACAATGAGCAGTTCTTC	CASSLVPSGSGYNEQFF
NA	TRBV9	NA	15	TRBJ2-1	TGTGCCAGCAGCGTAGCCAGGCTCTCCTACAATGAGCAGTTCTTC	CASSVARLSYNEQFF
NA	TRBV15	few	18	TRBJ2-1	TGTGCCACCAGAGCAGGGGCCGCAACGATGGGAAGGGACAATGAGCAGTTCTTC	CATRAGAATMGRDNEQFF
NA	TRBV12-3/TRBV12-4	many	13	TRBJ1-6	TGTGCCAGCAGCTTAGCCCTGGGGTCACCCCTCCACTTT	CASSLALGSPLHF
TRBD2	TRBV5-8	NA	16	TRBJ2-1	TGTGCCAGCAGCCCGTTTAGCGGGAGGGCGGGGAATGAGCAGTTCTTC	CASSPFSGRAGNEQFF
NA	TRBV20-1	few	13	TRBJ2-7	TGCAGTGCTAGAGATCGGGTAGCGTACGAGCAGTACTTC	CSARDRVAYEQYF
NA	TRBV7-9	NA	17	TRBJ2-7	TGTGCCAGCAGTTATTTAATCCCGTCCGGGACCAGTGGGGAGCAGTACTTC	CASSYLIPSGTSGEQYF
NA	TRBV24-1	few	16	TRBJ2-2	TGTGCCACCAGCGCCTCCGCCGGGGTCGTGACCGGGGAGCTGTTTTTT	CATSASAGVVTGELFF
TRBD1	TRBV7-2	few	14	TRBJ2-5	TGTGCCAGCAGCTTACCCGGACAGGGGTCGACCCAGTACTTC	CASSLPGQGSTQYF
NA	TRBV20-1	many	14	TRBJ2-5	TGCAGTGCTAGACAGGGGAGGGGGCAAGAGACCCAGTACTTC	CSARQGRGQETQYF
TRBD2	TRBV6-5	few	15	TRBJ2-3	TGTGCCAGCAGCCCGCGAGGGCGGGAGTGGGATACGCAGTATTTT	CASSPRGREWDTQYF
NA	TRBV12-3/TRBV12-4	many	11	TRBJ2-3	TGTGCCAGCAGAAATACAGATACGCAGTATTTT	CASRNTDTQYF
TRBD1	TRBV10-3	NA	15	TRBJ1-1	TGTGCCATCAGTGAGGGTGGGACAGGGAACACTGAAGCTTTCTTT	CAISEGGTGNTEAFF
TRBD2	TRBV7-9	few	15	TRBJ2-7	TGTGCCAGCAGCCTCCCGGCTAGCGGGAGTTACGAGCAGTACTTC	CASSLPASGSYEQYF
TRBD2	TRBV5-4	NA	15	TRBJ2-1	TGTGCCAGCACCTCTGGAGCGGGGGGGCCCAATGAGCAGTTCTTC	CASTSGAGGPNEQFF
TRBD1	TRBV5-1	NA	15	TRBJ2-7	TGCGCCAGCAGTTTATCGACAGGGGGAACCTACGAGCAGTACTTC	CASSLSTGGTYEQYF
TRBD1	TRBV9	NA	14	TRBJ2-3	TGTGCCAGCAGCAAAGACAGGGTGGCAGATACGCAGTATTTT	CASSKDRVADTQYF
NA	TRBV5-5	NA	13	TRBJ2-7	TGTGCCAGCAGCCTTCGGGTGTTTAGCGAGCAGTACTTC	CASSLRVFSEQYF